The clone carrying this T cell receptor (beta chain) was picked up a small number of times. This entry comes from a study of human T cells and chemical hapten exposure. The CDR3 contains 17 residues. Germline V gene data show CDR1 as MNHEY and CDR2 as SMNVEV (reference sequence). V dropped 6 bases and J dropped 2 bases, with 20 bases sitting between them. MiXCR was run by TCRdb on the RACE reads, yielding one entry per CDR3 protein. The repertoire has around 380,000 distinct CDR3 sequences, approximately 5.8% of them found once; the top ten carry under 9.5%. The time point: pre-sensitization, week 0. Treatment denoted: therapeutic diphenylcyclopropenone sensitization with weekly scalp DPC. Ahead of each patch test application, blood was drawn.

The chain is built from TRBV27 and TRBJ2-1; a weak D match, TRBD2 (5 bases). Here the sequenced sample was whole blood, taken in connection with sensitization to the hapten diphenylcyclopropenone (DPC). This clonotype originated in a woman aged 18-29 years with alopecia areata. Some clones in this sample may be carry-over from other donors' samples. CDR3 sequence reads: CASRRPLAGRTYNEQFF. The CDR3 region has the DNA TGTGCCAGCAGACGACCCTTGGCGGGCCGCACCTACAATGAGCAGTTCTTC.